A single sample is the source of the 10 T cell receptor beta chains below, sequenced in a study of graft-versus-host responses after intestinal transplantation. The antigens for these receptors are not known. The assay was immunoSEQ multiplex PCR, and TCRdb's table has in-frame clones only and misses some. This sample carries some 83,000 clones, around 92% of them seen once, and the ten largest clones take 0.09% to 0.1%. Sequencing was performed on unstimulated CD4+ T cells sorted from spleen or lymph node cells, taken before intestinal transplant. These receptors were taken from a human donor who received an intestinal transplant.

The rearrangement links TRBV6-5 to TRBJ1-5; a weak D match, TRBD1 (6 bases). This CDR3 spans 16 amino acids. V was clipped by 4 bases and J by 0 bases, with 13 bases between them. The germline gives CDR1 MNHEY, CDR2 SVGAGI. CDR3 sequence (DNA): TGTGCCAGCAGTTTGGACAGAAAAGATAGCAATCAGCCCCAGCATTTT. It is translated as CASSLDRKDSNQPQHF.

The genes are TRBV12-5 and TRBJ1-3; TRBD1 is a possible D gene (5 bases). In germline, CDR1 is LGHNT, CDR2 FRNRAP. The V end was cut by 3 bases, the J end by 0 bases, with 6 bases between. CDR3 size: 14 residues. In nucleotides, the CDR3 is TGTGCTAGTGGTTTCACAGGCTCTGGAAACACCATATATTTT. It encodes CASGFTGSGNTIYF. The variable domain in full, completed from reference TRBV12-5 and TRBJ1-3, reads DARVTQTPRHKVTEMGQEVTMRCQPILGHNTVFWYRQTMMQGLELLAYFRNRAPLDDSGMPKDRFSAEMPDATLATLKIQPSEPRDSAVYFCASGFTGSGNTIYFGEGSWLTVV.

The chain links TRBV6-5 to TRBJ1-2; D remains ambiguous. V lost 2 bases and J 8 bases, leaving 15 bases between the germline ends. The CDR3 is made up of 14 amino acids. Per germline, CDR1 MNHEY and CDR2 SVGAGI. The CDR3 nucleotides read TGTGCCAGCAGTTACGGTACCGAAGGGAGCGGCTACACCTTC. Protein sequence: CASSYGTEGSGYTF.

This chain uses TRBV10-3 with TRBJ1-6, with TRBD1 as a possible D gene (5 bases). The ends were cut back, 6 bases at V and 7 bases at J, with 16 bases in the middle. Germline V gene lookup returns CDR1 ENHRY and CDR2 SYGVKD. There are 15 residues in the CDR3. The CDR3 sequence: CAIRSRTGDNSPLHF. The DNA for the CDR3 is TGTGCCATCAGGTCTCGGACGGGGGACAATTCACCCCTCCACTTT.

The chain has TRBV7-8 and TRBJ1-1; TRBD1 matches at 9 bases. The CDR3 consists of 19 residues. J lost 2 bases, V lost 1 base, and 14 bases had no gene match. Per germline, CDR1 SGHVS and CDR2 FQNEAQ. CDR3 DNA: TGTGCCAGCAGCTTAGGGCGAACGCACCGGGACAGGGTTAACACTGAAGCTTTCTTT. This codes for CASSLGRTHRDRVNTEAFF. The variable domain in full, completed from reference TRBV7-8 and TRBJ1-1, reads GAGVSQSPRYKVAKRGQDVALRCDPISGHVSLFWYQQALGQGPEFLTYFQNEAQLDKSGLPSDRFFAERPEGSVSTLKIQRTQQEDSAVYLCASSLGRTHRDRVNTEAFFGQGTRLTVV.

The chain joins TRBV2 to TRBJ2-1, with D perhaps matching TRBD2 (5 bases). Germline V gives CDR1 SNHLY, CDR2 FYNNEI. CDR3 length: 16 residues. V was clipped by 1 base and J by 4 bases, with 14 bases between them. CDR3 loop: CASSEVGVLGYNEQFF. The CDR3 DNA sequence: TGTGCCAGCAGTGAAGTCGGGGTTCTGGGTTACAATGAGCAGTTCTTC. The full variable domain, with the rest looked up from reference TRBV2 and TRBJ2-1, is EPEVTQTPSHQVTQMGQEVILRCVPISNHLYFYWYRQILGQKVEFLVSFYNNEISEKSEIFDDQFSVERPDGSNFTLKIRSTKLEDSAMYFCASSEVGVLGYNEQFFGPGTRLTVL.

This clone was observed once. The J gene is TRBJ1-1, the V gene TRBV6-1; the match to TRBD1 covers 11 bases. V was pared by 5 bases and J by 11 bases, with 10 bases of the junction left unmatched. Per the germline V gene, CDR1 is MNHNS and CDR2 is SASEGT. The CDR3 sequence is 14 residues long. CDR3 amino acids: CASSPGQGALGAFF. CDR3 coding DNA: TGTGCCAGCAGTCCAGGACAGGGGGCGCTTGGTGCTTTCTTT.

This clone has only one observation. The V gene is TRBV6-5, the J gene TRBJ1-2, with 7 bases lining up with TRBD1. The CDR3 runs 16 residues. The germline gives CDR1 MNHEY, CDR2 SVGAGI. With V trimmed by 0 bases and J by 5 bases, 9 bases remained unmatched. The CDR3 coding sequence is TGTGCCAGCAGTTACTCGAGGTCCGGACAGGCATATGGCTACACCTTC. Residues: CASSYSRSGQAYGYTF.

This rearrangement joins TRBV4-1 to TRBJ1-1; a weak D match, TRBD1 (5 bases). Germline assignment: CDR1 MGHRA and CDR2 YSYEKL. CDR3 size: 13 residues. V dropped 5 bases and J dropped 5 bases, with 12 bases sitting between them. The CDR3 loop is CASSDAGGTEAFF. As DNA, the CDR3 is TGCGCCAGCAGCGACGCGGGGGGAACTGAAGCTTTCTTT.

This clone was seen just once. This chain links TRBV5-1 with TRBJ2-7; 9 positions agree with TRBD1. Germline assignment: CDR1 SGHRS and CDR2 YFSETQ. This CDR3 is 15 amino acids long. V lost 3 bases and J lost 5; bases outside the gene matches: 9. The CDR3 DNA is TGCGCCAGCAGCTCCCTCCGGGACAGGGCCGACGAGCAGTACTTC. Translated, it gives CASSSLRDRADEQYF.